This passage covers 30 T cell receptor beta chains from one sample sequenced in a study of blood T cell repertoires in COVID-19 (TCRdb year 2020). Receptor libraries were prepared by the immunoSEQ multiplex PCR assay. What TCRdb holds here is the immuneACCESS table cut down to in-frame rearrangements. Part of the clones is not present; checked against another copy, under half of the missing clones reflect an unresolved V gene, and the others are unexplained. This sample holds 150,000 to 200,000 clones; roughly 88% were observed only once. The top ten clones comprise roughly 11% of the sample. The material sequenced was peripheral blood. The receptors come from a human donor with active or convalescent COVID-19. The donor label of this sample is uncertain.

The chain employs TRBV11-3 and TRBJ2-3; D is ambiguous. Germline V CDR1 and CDR2: SGHNT, YENEEA. The CDR3 spans 16 residues. The V and J ends lost 3 bases and 6 bases respectively, with 19 bases between them. The CDR3 here is CASSFAVAQKWDTQYF. The DNA for the CDR3 is TGTGCCAGCAGCTTTGCCGTAGCACAAAAGTGGGATACGCAGTATTTT. Supplemented by reference TRBV11-3 and TRBJ2-3, the full variable domain reads EAGVVQSPRYKIIEKKQPVAFWCNPISGHNTLYWYLQNLGQGPELLIRYENEEAVDDSQLPKDRFSAERLKGVDSTLKIQPAELGDSAVYLCASSFAVAQKWDTQYFGPGTRLTVL.

The CDR3 protein is CASSLPHRQGLYTEAFF. The CDR3 DNA reads as TGTGCCAGTAGTCTACCGCATCGACAGGGGCTCTACACTGAAGCTTTCTTT. V usage is TRBV19 and J usage is TRBJ1-1; 8 bases map to TRBD1. Germline CDR1 reads LNHDA; CDR2 reads SQIVND (reference sequence). Trimming at V came to 5 bases and at J to 3 bases, leaving 14 bases not matched to a gene. The CDR3 spans 17 residues.

This clone was seen a single time. The V call is TRBV5-1, the J call TRBJ2-3; TRBD2 is a possible D gene (6 bases). The CDR3 sequence is 14 residues long. CDR1 SGHRS and CDR2 YFSETQ come from the germline V gene. The V gene lost 2 bases and the J gene lost 6 bases, with 13 bases spanning the gap. Here the CDR3 reads CASSFTGGADTQYF. The CDR3 DNA reads TGCGCCAGCAGCTTTACCGGCGGGGCCGATACGCAGTATTTT.

This chain uses TRBV11-2 with TRBJ2-5; D is unresolved. The V gene's germline CDR1 is SGHAT and CDR2 FQNNGV. This CDR3 has 13 residues. The ends were cut back, 1 base at V and 3 bases at J, with 6 bases in the middle. The CDR3 nucleotides read TGTGCCAGCAGCTTAGTTGGCAAAGAGACCCAGTACTTC. Translating it yields CASSLVGKETQYF.

The chain uses TRBV7-9 and TRBJ2-5, with TRBD2 identical over 11 bases. The germline gives CDR1 SEHNR, CDR2 FQNEAQ (reference sequence). The trim removed 5 bases at V and 5 bases at J, leaving 10 bases unmatched. The CDR3 loop spans 16 amino acids. CDR3 DNA: TGTGCCAGCAGCATGGGGACTAGCGGATCCAGGGAGACCCAGTACTTC. Its protein product is CASSMGTSGSRETQYF.

The chain uses TRBV7-3 and TRBJ2-7; D perhaps matches TRBD1 (5 bases). Trimming took 5 bases from V and 5 from J, leaving 16 bases between them. The germline V gene has CDR1 SGHTA and CDR2 FQGTGA. CDR3 length: 14 amino acids. The CDR3 bases are TGTGCCAGCAGCCCAGGACAAGCGAGAAACGAGCAGTACTTC. This sequence encodes CASSPGQARNEQYF.

This clone came up a few times. The chain employs TRBV30 and TRBJ2-5, with D perhaps TRBD1 (6 bases). Germline assignment: CDR1 GTSNPN and CDR2 SVGIG (reference sequence). The CDR3 is made up of 13 amino acids. V gave up 0 bases and J gave up 4 bases, with 9 bases separating them. This CDR3 reads CAWSVRGAETQYF. The CDR3 nucleotides are TGTGCCTGGAGTGTCAGGGGAGCAGAGACCCAGTACTTC.

The chain is built from TRBV28 and TRBJ1-5; 7 positions agree with TRBD1. This CDR3 comprises 21 residues. Germline CDR1 is MDHEN and CDR2 is SYDVKM. Trimming took 2 bases from V and 2 from J; bases not matched to a gene: 21. CDR3 DNA sequence: TGTGCCAGCAGTTTACCCAAAGACAGGGTTGGAGGCCCTATTCGCAATCAGCCCCAGCATTTT. This translates into CASSLPKDRVGGPIRNQPQHF.

The chain combines TRBV30 with TRBJ2-1, with unresolved D. Germline-derived CDR1 and CDR2 are GTSNPN and SVGIG (reference sequence). The V end was cut by 0 bases, the J end by 4 bases, with 7 bases between. The CDR3 covers 13 residues. The CDR3 here is CAWSVGWYNEQFF. In DNA form, the CDR3 reads TGTGCCTGGAGTGTGGGCTGGTACAATGAGCAGTTCTTC.

The rearrangement uses TRBV6-5 and TRBJ2-7; a possible D gene is TRBD1 (5 bases). V lost 5 bases and J lost 4, with 15 bases in between. This CDR3 contains 14 residues. Germline V CDR1 and CDR2: MNHEY, SVGAGI. The CDR3 protein is CASSHQGPPYEQYF. CDR3 coding DNA: TGTGCCAGCAGTCATCAGGGTCCCCCATACGAGCAGTACTTC.

This clone occurred a few times. This chain uses TRBV5-1 with TRBJ1-5; weak D call: TRBD1 (6 bases). Between the trimmed V and J ends, which lost 4 bases and 3 bases, there was a span of 14 bases. The V gene's germline CDR1 is SGHRS and CDR2 YFSETQ. This CDR3 contains 15 residues. The CDR3 sequence: CASSPQGAINQPQHF. For the CDR3, the DNA is TGCGCCAGCAGCCCACAGGGCGCCATCAATCAGCCCCAGCATTTT.

This clone has only one observation. The CDR3 loop is CASSDLGEQYF. Here the CDR3 DNA reads TGTGCCAGCAGTGACCTCGGCGAGCAGTACTTC. The chain uses TRBV6-1 and TRBJ2-7; D is ambiguous. Germline V CDR1 and CDR2: MNHNS, SASEGT. V was trimmed by 3 bases and J by 6 bases, leaving 6 bases between them. CDR3 length equals 11 residues.

This clone came up once. The CDR3 region has the DNA TGTGCCAGTAGTGACAGGGGGGAGACCCAGTACTTC. It encodes CASSDRGETQYF. The V gene is TRBV19, the J gene TRBJ2-5, with TRBD1 matching over 9 bases. The CDR3 totals 12 residues. Unmatched junction bases numbered 0, after V lost 5 bases and J lost 5 bases. Per germline, CDR1 LNHDA and CDR2 SQIVND (reference sequence).

The chain is built from TRBV15 and TRBJ1-6; TRBD1 matches 10 bases. Germline V gene sequence: CDR1 LNHNV, CDR2 YYDKDF (reference sequence). The junction had 7 bases not matched to a gene; V was cut back by 1 base and J by 1 base. This CDR3 is built from 19 residues. CDR3 residues: CATSRGATGGASYNSPLHF. The CDR3 DNA sequence: TGTGCCACCAGCAGAGGGGCGACAGGGGGCGCTTCCTATAATTCACCCCTCCACTTT.

This sequence joins TRBV7-2 and TRBJ2-1, with 9 positions matching TRBD2. Germline CDR1 is SGHTA and CDR2 is FQGNSA. The J segment lost 7 bases and the V segment lost 2 bases, leaving 6 bases of the junction unmatched. The CDR3 is 15 amino acids. CDR3: CASSLRAGGGNEQFF. The CDR3 bases are TGTGCCAGCAGCTTAAGAGCGGGGGGAGGAAATGAGCAGTTCTTC.

The chain employs TRBV9 and TRBJ2-2; 8 bases fit TRBD2. Germline CDR1 is SGDLS and CDR2 is YYNGEE. The CDR3 extends over 15 amino acids. The J segment lost 4 bases and the V segment lost 0 bases, leaving 2 bases of the junction unmatched. As DNA, the CDR3 is TGTGCCAGCAGCGTAGGAGGGACTAGCACCGGGGAGCTGTTTTTT. Translated: CASSVGGTSTGELFF. Together with reference TRBV9 and TRBJ2-2, the CDR3 gives the full variable domain: DSGVTQTPKHLITATGQRVTLRCSPRSGDLSVYWYQQSLDQGLQFLIQYYNGEERAKGNILERFSAQQFPDLHSELNLSSLELGDSALYFCASSVGGTSTGELFFGEGSRLTVL.

The chain recombines TRBV7-9 with TRBJ2-1; 7 nucleotides align to TRBD1. The CDR3 runs to 12 residues. J gave up 12 bases and V 5 bases, and 7 bases lay outside the gene matches. The germline gives CDR1 SEHNR, CDR2 FQNEAQ (reference sequence). CDR3 coding DNA: TGTGCCAGCAGCCTGACAGGGTACGGGCAGTTCTTC. Protein: CASSLTGYGQFF.

The rearrangement links TRBV28 to TRBJ1-1; 8 nucleotides align to TRBD1. Losses at the gene ends were 6 bases for V and 5 bases for J; bases not matched to a gene: 8. The CDR3 consists of 14 residues. Germline CDR1 is MDHEN and CDR2 is SYDVKM. The CDR3 nucleotides are TGTGCCAGCAGGACCCAGGGGGCGCGGACTGAAGCTTTCTTT. This gives the protein CASRTQGARTEAFF.

The chain has TRBV5-1 and TRBJ2-3; 9 bases line up with TRBD2. This CDR3 is 16 amino acids long. The germline CDR1 and CDR2 sequences are SGHRS and YFSETQ. The J segment lost 3 bases and the V segment lost 1 base, leaving 6 bases of the junction unmatched. CDR3 coding DNA: TGCGCCAGCAGCTTGATCCCAGCGGGGGGTACAGATACGCAGTATTTT. Translated: CASSLIPAGGTDTQYF.

This sequence joins TRBV4-2 and TRBJ2-1; 7 bases are a match to TRBD1. V shed 0 bases, J shed 2 bases, and the junction held 1 base outside the gene matches. Germline V CDR1 and CDR2: LGHNA, YNFKEQ. This CDR3 region has 15 residues. The CDR3: CASSQEGTAYNEQFF. CDR3 sequence (DNA): TGTGCCAGCAGCCAAGAGGGGACAGCCTACAATGAGCAGTTCTTC.

The gene calls are TRBV9 and TRBJ2-3; 8 positions match TRBD2. With 4 bases clipped from V and 2 bases from J, the junction kept 18 bases outside the gene matches. The CDR3 consists of 19 residues. Germline CDR1 SGDLS, CDR2 YYNGEE. The CDR3 nucleotides read TGTGCCAGCAGCCTCCTTCCGGGCGGGGGGCCCTCTTCCACAGATACGCAGTATTTT. Its protein product is CASSLLPGGGPSSTDTQYF.

The chain links TRBV25-1 to TRBJ1-2; 10 bases align to TRBD1. V lost 3 bases and J lost 6; bases outside the gene matches: 13. Germline CDR1 reads MGHDK; CDR2 reads SYGVNS. This CDR3 is built from 17 residues. The CDR3 DNA sequence: TGTGCCAGCAGTGACCGAACACCGGGACAGGGGATCGATGGCTACACCTTC. This sequence encodes CASSDRTPGQGIDGYTF.

A few counts support this clone. V is TRBV29-1 and J is TRBJ1-6; 7 bases agree with TRBD1. The V gene's germline CDR1 is SQVTM and CDR2 ANQGSEA. This CDR3 has 14 amino acids. After removal of 5 bases from V and 9 bases from J, the junction contained 10 bases not matched to a gene. The CDR3 sequence is CSVQPGQPSSPLHF. In DNA, the CDR3 is TGCAGCGTTCAACCGGGACAGCCCAGTTCACCCCTCCACTTT.

The chain links TRBV6-5 to TRBJ1-2; TRBD1 aligns across 7 bases. The trim removed 8 bases at V and 6 bases at J, leaving 12 bases unmatched. The CDR3 consists of 14 residues. The germline CDR1 and CDR2 sequences are MNHEY and SVGAGI. As DNA, the CDR3 is TGTGCCAGCCGTTTATACACAGGGGAGGATGGCTACACCTTC. Translated, it gives CASRLYTGEDGYTF.

The genes are TRBV5-4 and TRBJ1-2, with 10 positions matching TRBD1. The germline V gene encodes CDR1 SGHNT and CDR2 YYREEE (reference sequence). CDR3 size: 14 residues. The trim removed 5 bases at V and 4 bases at J, leaving 5 bases unmatched. CDR3 sequence: CASRPGQGIYGYTF. CDR3 nucleotide sequence: TGTGCCAGCAGGCCGGGACAGGGGATCTATGGCTACACCTTC. Filled out from reference TRBV5-4 and TRBJ1-2, the complete variable domain reads ETGVTQSPTHLIKTRGQQVTLRCSSQSGHNTVSWYQQALGQGPQFIFQYYREEENGRGNFPPRFSGLQFPNYSSELNVNALELDDSALYLCASRPGQGIYGYTFGSGTRLTVV.

The chain uses TRBV10-2 and TRBJ2-3; 7 positions agree with TRBD2. Germline values: CDR1 WSHSY, CDR2 SAAADI. The junction had 11 bases not matched to a gene; V was cut back by 4 bases and J by 4 bases. This CDR3 contains 16 residues. The DNA of the CDR3 is TGCGCCAGCAGTGGGCGGGGAGTAGCGGGTCCAGATACGCAGTATTTT. This sequence encodes CASSGRGVAGPDTQYF.

V is TRBV5-4 and J is TRBJ2-6; 7 bases fit TRBD1. CDR3 length equals 17 residues. V gave up 2 bases and J gave up 2 bases; unmatched junction bases: 7. Germline assignment: CDR1 SGHNT and CDR2 YYREEE (reference sequence). DNA for the CDR3: TGTGCCAGCAGCTTTGCGACAGGGCGACCTGGGGCCAACGTCCTGACTTTC. Encoded protein: CASSFATGRPGANVLTF.

V usage is TRBV7-9 and J usage is TRBJ1-5; no reliable D call. V dropped 10 bases and J dropped 2 bases, with 12 bases sitting between them. The germline CDR1 and CDR2 sequences are SEHNR and FQNEAQ (reference sequence). The CDR3 consists of 13 residues. Here the CDR3 reads CATGEMGNQPQHF. The CDR3 DNA reads as TGTGCCACCGGAGAGATGGGCAATCAGCCCCAGCATTTT.

The chain links TRBV5-4 to TRBJ1-2; the D gene is possibly TRBD1 (6 bases). Germline V gives CDR1 SGHNT, CDR2 YYREEE (reference sequence). Trimming took 3 bases from V and 5 from J, leaving 14 bases between them. The CDR3 contains 14 residues. For the CDR3, the DNA is TGTGCCAGCAGCTCTCCGGACAGCTCGTATGGCTACACCTTC. This sequence encodes CASSSPDSSYGYTF. The whole variable domain, filled in from reference TRBV5-4 and TRBJ1-2, reads ETGVTQSPTHLIKTRGQQVTLRCSSQSGHNTVSWYQQALGQGPQFIFQYYREEENGRGNFPPRFSGLQFPNYSSELNVNALELDDSALYLCASSSPDSSYGYTFGSGTRLTVV.

The rearrangement uses TRBV30 and TRBJ2-3; TRBD1 matches at 7 bases. V was clipped by 2 bases and J by 0 bases; unmatched bases: 5. The germline V gene has CDR1 GTSNPN and CDR2 SVGIG (reference sequence). The CDR3 length is 15 residues. CDR3 residues: CAWSRDSPSTDTQYF. CDR3 bases: TGTGCCTGGAGTAGGGACAGTCCTAGCACAGATACGCAGTATTTT.